By proportion, the clone carrying this T cell receptor (beta chain) is medium-sized. The antigen is unknown. Whole-study findings and limits: Larger-cohort validation covered only one TCR beta V-J rearrangement. The TCR gene usage of tumor memory CD4+ T cells clustered together with blood and lymph node memory CD4+ cells and with lymph node naive CD4+ cells.

The CDR3 is made up of 13 amino acids. Germline lookup yields CDR1 MNHNS and CDR2 SASEGT. V was pared by 2 bases and J by 3 bases, with 5 bases between. Semi-nested PCR with Nested Universal Primer A followed constant-region reverse priming of full-length variable regions. Each CDR3 protein is one row after TCRdb ran MiXCR on the 5' RACE reads. The sample shows fewer than 8,500 distinct CDR3 sequences, less than 45% of them seen only once. The chain uses TRBV6-1 and TRBJ1-5, with D unresolved. The receptor was isolated from a female donor with breast cancer. The sequenced material came from tumor-infiltrating memory CD4+ T cells sorted from the breast tumor. This sample's subset: memory CD4+ T cells, CD4+CD45RO+CD25-. CDR3 nucleotides: TGTGCCAGCAGTGAACAGTTCAATCAGCCCCAGCATTTT. It is translated as CASSEQFNQPQHF.